One and the same sample provided the 24 T cell receptor beta chains below, sequenced in a study of shared clonotypes between healthy human individuals. Repertoires were generated with immunoSEQ multiplex PCR, while TCRdb's copy carries only in-frame clones and drops some. The sample lists about 2,100,000 clones; more than 85% were seen once. Selected positively for CCR7 and CD45RO-negative, naive CD8 cells excluded terminally differentiated effector memory CD45RA+ cells. Sequencing was done on a sample of naive CD8+ T cells from PBMCs. These receptors were taken from a man aged 18 to 35 in good health. Some clones in this sample may be carry-over from other donors' samples.

The rearrangement joins TRBV5-6 to TRBJ2-7, with TRBD2 matching 8 bases. V shed 3 bases, J shed 5 bases, and the junction held 1 base outside the gene matches. The CDR3 loop spans 12 amino acids. The V gene's germline CDR1 is SGHDT and CDR2 YYEEEE. CDR3 loop: CASSSGGDEQYF. In DNA form, the CDR3 reads TGTGCCAGCAGCTCGGGGGGGGACGAGCAGTACTTC.

Worth noting for this clone: Other DNA sequences of this sample code for an identical CDR3. CDR3 protein: CASSQASGGPYEQYF. The CDR3 DNA reads TGCGCCAGCAGCCAAGCTAGCGGGGGCCCCTACGAGCAGTACTTC. V is TRBV4-1 and J is TRBJ2-7; 10 positions match TRBD2. From germline, CDR1 is MGHRA and CDR2 YSYEKL. The CDR3 contains 15 residues. Trimming cost V 1 base and J 2 bases; bases outside gene matches: 2.

This sequence joins TRBV29-1 and TRBJ1-1; 8 bases line up with TRBD1. The germline CDR1 and CDR2 sequences are SQVTM and ANQGSEA. Unmatched junction bases numbered 18, after V lost 2 bases and J lost 4 bases. The CDR3 is 18 residues long. The CDR3 DNA is TGCAGCGTTGAATACCCTCTGGACAGGGAAGATAGCGGCACTGAAGCTTTCTTT. This translates into CSVEYPLDREDSGTEAFF.

This rearrangement joins TRBV4-2 to TRBJ2-5, with 7 bases aligning to TRBD2. The J call may not be correct, given that the DNA end is closer to TRBJ2-7. CDR1 LGHNA and CDR2 YNFKEQ come from the germline V gene. The CDR3 is 18 amino acids. The CDR3 loop is CASSQADSGSGKSYEQYF. CDR3 nucleotide sequence: TGTGCCAGCAGCCAAGCGGATTCGGGGAGCGGGAAATCCTACGAGCAGTACTTC.

The rearrangement uses TRBV10-3 and TRBJ1-4; the D gene is possibly TRBD1 (5 bases). Trimming cost V 4 bases and J 6 bases, with 6 bases left between them. CDR1 ENHRY and CDR2 SYGVKD come from the germline V gene. This CDR3 is built from 12 residues. The CDR3 DNA is TGTGCCATCAGTGCGGGGGATGAAAAACTGTTTTTT. Protein: CAISAGDEKLFF.

This clone has a handful of counts. This chain links TRBV9 with TRBJ2-1; D is ambiguous. The ends were cut back, 0 bases at V and 8 bases at J, with 3 bases in the middle. The CDR3 consists of 11 residues. Germline V CDR1 and CDR2: SGDLS, YYNGEE. This CDR3 reads CASSVEYEQFF. The DNA for the CDR3 is TGTGCCAGCAGCGTAGAGTATGAGCAGTTCTTC.

The genes are TRBV28 and TRBJ2-1; 8 positions agree with TRBD1. The V gene end was trimmed by 2 bases and the J gene end by 7 bases; junction bases not matched to a gene: 7. This CDR3 spans 15 amino acids. CDR1 and CDR2 (germline): MDHEN, SYDVKM. The CDR3 loop is CASSLTPDRENEQFF. The CDR3 DNA reads as TGTGCCAGCAGTTTAACCCCGGACAGGGAAAATGAGCAGTTCTTC.

The chain has TRBV28 and TRBJ1-1; 7 bases fit TRBD1. The CDR3 length is 13 residues. The germline gives CDR1 MDHEN, CDR2 SYDVKM. The J segment lost 4 bases and the V segment lost 5 bases, leaving 4 bases of the junction unmatched. The CDR3 reads CASSPTGATEAFF. The CDR3 DNA is TGTGCCAGCAGTCCCACAGGGGCCACTGAAGCTTTCTTT.

CDR3 DNA sequence: TGTGCCAGCAGCTTAGAGCAGGGCACTGAAGCTTTCTTT. Residues: CASSLEQGTEAFF. This chain links TRBV7-9 with TRBJ1-1; maybe TRBD1 (5 bases). The CDR3 has 13 amino acids. V shed 1 base and J shed 4 bases, with 7 bases lying between them. The germline CDR1 and CDR2 sequences are SEHNR and FQNEAQ (reference sequence).

A note on this clone: The sample holds other DNA sequences that translate to the same CDR3. The chain couples TRBV7-9 to TRBJ2-7, with D uncertain. Trimming cost V 3 bases and J 1 base, with 7 bases left between them. The CDR3 is 13 amino acids. Looked up from germline, CDR1 is SEHNR and CDR2 is FQNEAQ (reference sequence). CDR3 region: CASSFAPSYEQYF. The CDR3 nucleotides read TGTGCCAGCAGCTTTGCACCATCCTACGAGCAGTACTTC.

On this clone itself: Distinct nucleotide sequences in the sample also encode this CDR3. The chain joins TRBV9 to TRBJ1-3, with a weak D call TRBD1 (6 bases). Looked up from germline, CDR1 is SGDLS and CDR2 is YYNGEE. V shed 1 base and J shed 1 base, with 9 bases lying between them. This CDR3 comprises 15 residues. The CDR3 sequence: CASSVTGSSGNTIYF. CDR3 nucleotide sequence: TGTGCCAGCAGCGTAACAGGGTCGTCTGGAAACACCATATATTTT.

This chain uses TRBV27 with TRBJ2-7, with D possibly matching TRBD2 (5 bases). The V gene's germline CDR1 is MNHEY and CDR2 SMNVEV (reference sequence). The V end lost 1 base, the J end lost 2 bases, and 12 bases lay between the germline ends. This CDR3 is 15 amino acids long. As DNA, the CDR3 is TGTGCCAGCAGTTTATTGGGGAGCTCCCCCTACGAGCAGTACTTC. This codes for CASSLLGSSPYEQYF.

This clone showed up just once. In the same sample, other DNA sequences code for this CDR3. This chain joins TRBV7-9 and TRBJ2-3; TRBD2 matches at 8 bases. Germline V gene lookup returns CDR1 SEHNR and CDR2 FQNEAQ (reference sequence). After removal of 0 bases from V and 0 bases from J, the junction contained 2 bases not matched to a gene. The CDR3 loop spans 16 amino acids. The DNA for the CDR3 is TGTGCCAGCAGCTTAGCTCCTAGCGGGAGCACAGATACGCAGTATTTT. Translated: CASSLAPSGSTDTQYF.

About this clone itself: Other DNA sequences in the sample encode the same CDR3. The CDR3 protein is CASSWSSSYEQYF. CDR3 DNA: TGTGCCAGCAGTTGGAGTAGCTCCTACGAGCAGTACTTC. The chain employs TRBV27 and TRBJ2-7; unclear D gene. The CDR3 consists of 13 residues. The germline gives CDR1 MNHEY, CDR2 SMNVEV (reference sequence). The ends were cut back, 4 bases at V and 0 bases at J, with 7 bases in the middle.

J is TRBJ1-5 and V is TRBV11-2, with D perhaps TRBD1 (5 bases). CDR1 is SGHAT, CDR2 FQNNGV, per germline. The V end lost 11 bases, the J end lost 6 bases, and 17 bases lay between the germline ends. CDR3 length: 13 residues. The CDR3 nucleotides read TGTGCCGGCATGCAGGGAAACGGTCAGCCCCAGCATTTT. Translation gives CAGMQGNGQPQHF.

The V and J genes are TRBV6-5 and TRBJ2-1; D uncertain. V dropped 4 bases and J dropped 8 bases, with 15 bases sitting between them. The germline V gene has CDR1 MNHEY and CDR2 SVGAGI. The length of the CDR3 is 14 residues. CDR3 loop: CASSSGLGWDEQFF. The CDR3, as DNA: TGTGCCAGCAGTTCCGGGTTAGGCTGGGATGAGCAGTTCTTC.

This clone came up once. The chain uses TRBV4-1 and TRBJ2-1; 10 nucleotides match TRBD1. Trimming removed 1 base from V and 8 bases from J; junction bases left unmatched: 8. From germline, CDR1 is MGHRA and CDR2 YSYEKL. CDR3 length: 16 residues. CDR3 residues: CASSQAPGQGWDEQFF. CDR3 DNA: TGCGCCAGCAGCCAAGCCCCGGGACAGGGGTGGGATGAGCAGTTCTTC.

The chain carries TRBV14 and TRBJ1-1, with 7 bases identical to TRBD1. The germline gives CDR1 SGHDN, CDR2 FVKESK. V was pared by 3 bases and J by 8 bases, with 15 bases of the junction left unmatched. This CDR3 is 16 amino acids long. The CDR3 DNA follows: TGTGCCAGCAGCCAGAGAGCTGGGACAGCTGATCCCGAAGCTTTCTTT. Translated: CASSQRAGTADPEAFF.

The V and J genes are TRBV27 and TRBJ2-2, with TRBD1 as a possible D gene (5 bases). Trimming cost V 6 bases and J 5 bases, with 10 bases left between them. The CDR3 contains 13 residues. CDR1 and CDR2 from the germline V gene are MNHEY and SMNVEV (reference sequence). The CDR3 nucleotides are TGTGCCAGCAGGGGGCGTAGAACCGGGGAGCTGTTTTTT. This translates into CASRGRRTGELFF.

The rearrangement joins TRBV19 to TRBJ1-1; D is perhaps TRBD1 (5 bases). V shed 9 bases and J shed 3 bases, with 20 bases lying between them. The CDR3 length is 15 residues. Germline V lookup: CDR1 LNHDA, CDR2 SQIVND (reference sequence). CDR3 amino acids: CASRDGLRDDTEAFF. CDR3 DNA sequence: TGTGCCAGCCGAGACGGGCTCAGGGATGACACTGAAGCTTTCTTT.

A word on this clone: Other DNA variants within this sample encode the same CDR3. The chain joins TRBV28 to TRBJ2-7, with D unclear. The CDR3 contains 13 residues. The germline V gene encodes CDR1 MDHEN and CDR2 SYDVKM. Trimming left V 6 bases short and J 1 base short, with 10 bases between. CDR3: CASSLVPSYEQYF. For the CDR3, the DNA is TGTGCCAGCAGCCTAGTCCCTTCCTACGAGCAGTACTTC.

The chain is built from TRBV7-9 and TRBJ2-2, with D possibly matching TRBD2 (6 bases). Trimming took off 5 bases at V and 3 bases at J, with 16 bases between the two ends. CDR3 length: 16 residues. CDR1 is SEHNR and CDR2 is FQNEAQ in the germline V gene (reference sequence). The CDR3 sequence: CASSPPGGTYTGELFF. The CDR3 region has the DNA TGTGCCAGCAGCCCACCGGGCGGGACCTACACCGGGGAGCTGTTTTTT.

The chain uses TRBV2 and TRBJ2-1; 14 bases are shared with TRBD2. CDR1 SNHLY and CDR2 FYNNEI come from the germline V gene. CDR3 size: 17 residues. Losses at the gene ends were 8 bases for V and 6 bases for J; bases not matched to a gene: 12. The CDR3 loop is CASLGTSGSSMANEQFF. The CDR3 coding sequence is TGTGCCAGCCTGGGGACTAGCGGGAGTTCCATGGCCAATGAGCAGTTCTTC.

The chain uses TRBV15 and TRBJ1-1; D might be TRBD1 (6 bases). CDR3 length equals 18 residues. Trimming removed 0 bases at V and 3 bases at J, with 20 bases between. CDR1 is LNHNV, CDR2 YYDKDF, per germline (reference sequence). The CDR3 DNA reads TGTGCCACCAGCAGAGATTTCCCAGGGGACGCGGGCGACACTGAAGCTTTCTTT. Residues: CATSRDFPGDAGDTEAFF.